This passage covers 27 T cell receptor beta chains from one sample sequenced in a study of T cell responses to AZD1222 COVID-19 vaccine. Profiling relied on immunoSEQ multiplex PCR, and the TCRdb table lists in-frame clones only, not all of them. The sample includes more than 95,000 clones, approximately 88% of them seen just once. The sequencing used peripheral blood, collected on day 0 of AZD1222 vaccination. These receptors were obtained from an adult in good health.

This clone appeared once. The chain recombines TRBV7-2 with TRBJ1-2; D is uncertain. Trimming cost V 3 bases and J 0 bases, with 11 bases left between them. The CDR3 totals 15 residues. Per germline, CDR1 SGHTA and CDR2 FQGNSA. The CDR3 reads CASSFRPEANYGYTF. The CDR3 coding sequence is TGTGCCAGCAGCTTCCGCCCGGAGGCTAACTATGGCTACACCTTC.

With regard to this clone: The junction shows a germline mismatch at one end, possibly a read error. The CDR3 sequence: CASSLAGTSAYNEQFF. In nucleotides, the CDR3 is TGTGCCAGCAGTTTAGCCGGGACTAGCGCATACAATGAGCAGTTCTTC. This chain links TRBV7-2 with TRBJ2-1, with TRBD2 identical over 10 bases. Germline V gene lookup returns CDR1 SGHTA and CDR2 FQGNSA. The CDR3 runs 16 residues. The full variable domain, rest sourced from reference TRBV7-2 and TRBJ2-1, is GAGVSQSPSNKVTEKGKDVELRCDPISGHTALYWYRQSLGQGLEFLIYFQGNSAPDKSGLPSDRFSAERTGGSVSTLTIQRTQQEDSAVYLCASSLAGTSAYNEQFFGPGTRLTVL.

The chain uses TRBV6-2 or TRBV6-3 and TRBJ2-3; a possible D gene is TRBD2 (5 bases). Germline V lookup: CDR1 MNHEY, CDR2 SVGEGT. V was trimmed by 2 bases and J by 5 bases, leaving 11 bases between them. The CDR3 runs 14 residues. The CDR3 here is CASSYLLREDTQYF. The CDR3 nucleotides read TGTGCCAGCAGTTACCTCCTTCGGGAAGATACGCAGTATTTT.

There are a few counts of this clone. The V and J genes are TRBV11-2 and TRBJ1-6; 7 nucleotides line up with TRBD1. Germline V CDR1 and CDR2: SGHAT, FQNNGV. The CDR3 runs 15 residues. V gave up 0 bases and J gave up 7 bases; unmatched junction bases: 3. The CDR3 loop reads CASSLETGRNSPLHF. CDR3 nucleotides: TGTGCCAGCAGCTTAGAGACAGGGAGGAATTCACCCCTCCACTTT.

The V and J genes are TRBV7-9 and TRBJ1-3; D not certain. V lost 3 bases, J lost 6 bases, and 6 bases lay in between. The CDR3 runs to 12 residues. Germline-derived CDR1 and CDR2 are SEHNR and FQNEAQ (reference sequence). The CDR3: CASSFAINTIYF. The CDR3, as DNA: TGTGCCAGCAGCTTCGCGATAAACACCATATATTTT. Using reference TRBV7-9 and TRBJ1-3 for the parts outside the CDR3, the full variable domain is DTGVSQNPRHKITKRGQNVTFRCDPISEHNRLYWYRQTLGQGPEFLTYFQNEAQLEKSRLLSDRFSAERPKGSFSTLEIQRTEQGDSAMYLCASSFAINTIYFGEGSWLTVV.

V is TRBV7-2 and J is TRBJ2-7; D is possibly TRBD2 (6 bases). CDR1 is SGHTA, CDR2 FQGNSA, per germline. CDR3 length equals 14 residues. V dropped 3 bases and J dropped 5 bases, with 14 bases sitting between them. CDR3 DNA: TGTGCCAGCAGCTTCCAGTGGGGGGTCAACGAGCAGTACTTC. Translating gives CASSFQWGVNEQYF.

This clone was seen ten or more times. The chain employs TRBV10-3 and TRBJ2-7; maybe TRBD2 (5 bases). The CDR3 runs to 13 residues. V gave up 5 bases and J gave up 3 bases, with 11 bases separating them. In germline, CDR1 is ENHRY, CDR2 SYGVKD. Here the CDR3 DNA reads TGTGCCATCAGTTGGGAGATGGGCTACGAGCAGTACTTC. Its protein product is CAISWEMGYEQYF.

The chain recombines TRBV2 with TRBJ1-2; tentative D call: TRBD1 (6 bases). Trimming removed 1 base from V and 8 bases from J, with 14 bases in between. This CDR3 contains 14 residues. Per germline, CDR1 SNHLY and CDR2 FYNNEI. CDR3: CASSEVRGAKGYTF. CDR3 sequence (DNA): TGTGCCAGCAGTGAAGTTCGGGGGGCGAAGGGCTACACCTTC.

DNA of the CDR3: TGTGCCAGCAGTTACTCGACAAGCTACGAGCAGTACTTC. Amino acids: CASSYSTSYEQYF. V usage is TRBV6-5 and J usage is TRBJ2-7, with unresolved D. Trimming took 0 bases from V and 3 from J, leaving 6 bases between them. CDR1 and CDR2 from the germline V gene are MNHEY and SVGAGI. CDR3 length: 13 residues.

CDR3 coding DNA: TGTGCCAGCAGTTTATACAACGCCTGGGGATATTCTGAAGCTTTCTTT. It specifies CASSLYNAWGYSEAFF. The chain employs TRBV28 and TRBJ1-1; no firm D call. V shed 1 base and J shed 6 bases, with 18 bases lying between them. The CDR3 is 16 amino acids. Germline assignment: CDR1 MDHEN and CDR2 SYDVKM.

This chain links TRBV2 with TRBJ2-3; D might be TRBD2 (5 bases). The CDR3 loop spans 16 amino acids. V lost 2 bases to trimming and J lost 4 bases, with 16 bases between them. Germline loops: CDR1 SNHLY, CDR2 FYNNEI. The CDR3: CASSERGYESADTQYF. In DNA form, the CDR3 reads TGTGCCAGCAGTGAAAGAGGGTATGAATCTGCAGATACGCAGTATTTT.

V and J are TRBV19 and TRBJ1-4; D perhaps matches TRBD1 (5 bases). The ends were cut back, 1 base at V and 8 bases at J, with 14 bases in the middle. The CDR3 is 15 residues long. Germline CDR1 LNHDA, CDR2 SQIVND (reference sequence). For the CDR3, the DNA is TGTGCCAGTAGTATAGCCGGCAGGGTGGCGGAAAAACTGTTTTTT. Translating it yields CASSIAGRVAEKLFF.

This clone was counted a few times. The chain is built from TRBV5-6 and TRBJ1-5; D is unresolved. CDR1 is SGHDT and CDR2 is YYEEEE in the germline V gene. The CDR3 is 14 residues long. V lost 1 base and J lost 5, with 10 bases in between. The CDR3, as DNA: TGTGCCAGCAGCTTGAGGTCAGCGGATCAGCCCCAGCATTTT. It is translated as CASSLRSADQPQHF.

The rearrangement links TRBV6-5 to TRBJ2-7; 10 nucleotides align to TRBD2. The CDR3 loop spans 15 amino acids. Germline values: CDR1 MNHEY, CDR2 SVGAGI. The junction had 2 bases not matched to a gene; V was cut back by 3 bases and J by 0 bases. The CDR3 loop is CASSYASGGSYEQYF. In DNA form, the CDR3 reads TGTGCCAGCAGTTATGCTAGCGGGGGCTCCTACGAGCAGTACTTC.

This rearrangement joins TRBV4-2 to TRBJ2-7; D ambiguous. The germline V and J ends were trimmed by 0 bases and 0 bases, with 6 bases remaining between them. Per the germline V gene, CDR1 is LGHNA and CDR2 is YNFKEQ. There are 14 residues in the CDR3. CDR3 bases: TGTGCCAGCAGCCAAGATAGGAGCTCCTACGAGCAGTACTTC. Translating gives CASSQDRSSYEQYF.

The V gene is TRBV7-2, the J gene TRBJ2-5; 7 bases are a match to TRBD1. This CDR3 contains 14 residues. Germline lookup yields CDR1 SGHTA and CDR2 FQGNSA. Germline trimming cut 4 bases from V and 2 bases from J; bases unmatched to any gene: 4. CDR3 nucleotide sequence: TGTGCCAGCAGCTCAACAGGGGCGCAAGAGACCCAGTACTTC. It is translated as CASSSTGAQETQYF.

The chain has TRBV6-5 and TRBJ1-5; D is undetermined. The germline gives CDR1 MNHEY, CDR2 SVGAGI. The CDR3 extends over 13 amino acids. Trimming took 5 bases from V and 9 from J, leaving 14 bases between them. The CDR3 coding sequence is TGTGCCAGCAGTCCGAGGATCCTGGTGCCCCAGCATTTT. Its protein product is CASSPRILVPQHF.

V usage is TRBV6-2 or TRBV6-3 and J usage is TRBJ2-7, with 8 bases that match TRBD1. V dropped 6 bases and J dropped 2; count of bases not matched to a gene: 9. Germline loops: CDR1 MNHEY, CDR2 SVGEGT. The CDR3 spans 15 residues. CDR3 sequence: CASSPLGTGTYEQYF. In DNA, the CDR3 is TGTGCCAGCAGCCCCTTGGGGACAGGAACCTACGAGCAGTACTTC.

The chain employs TRBV12-3 or TRBV12-4 and TRBJ1-2; TRBD1 matches at 8 bases. The CDR3 is made up of 13 amino acids. With 9 bases clipped from V and 2 bases from J, the junction kept 5 bases outside the gene matches. CDR3 nucleotides: TGTGCCAGTACAGGGGGGTCAAACTATGGCTACACCTTC. Encoded protein: CASTGGSNYGYTF.

The V and J genes are TRBV9 and TRBJ1-6, with a weak D call TRBD1 (5 bases). Germline values: CDR1 SGDLS, CDR2 YYNGEE. Deletions cut 3 bases from V and 6 bases from J, with 10 bases between. CDR3 length: 14 amino acids. This CDR3 is CASSAGTFNSPLHF. The DNA of the CDR3 is TGTGCCAGCAGCGCCGGGACCTTTAATTCACCCCTCCACTTT.

The chain uses TRBV3-1 (or the pseudogene TRBV3-2) and TRBJ2-1, with 10 bases lining up with TRBD1. Germline CDR1 LGHDT, CDR2 YNNKEL (reference sequence). Germline trimming cut 0 bases from V and 9 bases from J; bases unmatched to any gene: 5. This CDR3 spans 15 amino acids. CDR3 in DNA: TGTGCCAGCAGCCAAGATTTGGGGACAGGGGTTGAGCAGTTCTTC. It specifies CASSQDLGTGVEQFF.

The rearrangement uses TRBV7-9 and TRBJ2-4; D may be TRBD1 (5 bases). With 0 bases removed from V and 8 bases from J, the gap between germline ends came to 14 bases. Germline V gene data show CDR1 as SEHNR and CDR2 as FQNEAQ (reference sequence). This CDR3 comprises 15 residues. This CDR3 is CASSLAGSGLDIQYF. The CDR3 DNA reads TGTGCCAGCAGCTTAGCGGGGTCAGGGTTAGACATTCAGTACTTC.

V usage is TRBV5-4 and J usage is TRBJ2-7, with 7 bases lining up with TRBD1. V shed 4 bases, J shed 6 bases, and the junction held 13 bases outside the gene matches. The germline V gene encodes CDR1 SGHNT and CDR2 YYREEE (reference sequence). The CDR3 loop spans 15 amino acids. CDR3 protein: CASSPGGQVPFEQYF. The CDR3 DNA sequence: TGTGCCAGCAGCCCGGGCGGACAGGTCCCCTTCGAGCAGTACTTC.

The DNA for the CDR3 is TGTGCCAGCAGCGTCGGGGACAGAGCCTACGAGCAGTACTTC. Its translation: CASSVGDRAYEQYF. The chain has TRBV9 and TRBJ2-7; 7 positions match TRBD1. The CDR3 contains 14 residues. Germline loops: CDR1 SGDLS, CDR2 YYNGEE. After removal of 2 bases from V and 2 bases from J, the junction contained 4 bases not matched to a gene.

The chain links TRBV18 to TRBJ1-4; no definite D call. Germline V gene data show CDR1 as KGHSH and CDR2 as LQKENI. Trimming pared 8 bases from V and 5 bases from J, leaving 15 bases between. CDR3 length: 14 residues. CDR3 residues: CASQPSGRNEKLFF. The CDR3 DNA sequence: TGTGCCAGCCAACCGTCGGGGAGAAATGAAAAACTGTTTTTT.

The chain links TRBV28 to TRBJ1-1; perhaps TRBD1 as D (6 bases). The V gene lost 6 bases and the J gene lost 1 base, with 12 bases spanning the gap. CDR1 and CDR2 from the germline V gene are MDHEN and SYDVKM. This CDR3 has 14 amino acids. CDR3 loop: CASREGGPNTEAFF. CDR3 in DNA: TGTGCCAGCAGAGAGGGGGGGCCGAACACTGAAGCTTTCTTT.

This chain uses TRBV3-1 (or the pseudogene TRBV3-2) with TRBJ2-5, with D possibly being TRBD2 (6 bases). CDR1 LGHDT and CDR2 YNNKEL come from the germline V gene (reference sequence). V lost 5 bases and J lost 4, with 17 bases in between. The CDR3 spans 15 residues. CDR3 coding DNA: TGTGCCAGCAGCATCCGACGGGGAGGAGGAGAGACCCAGTACTTC. Residues: CASSIRRGGGETQYF.